This T cell receptor beta chain was documented in a study of T cells after yellow fever vaccination. The overall study: The authors prepared low-cell-number fractions using SMART-Seq v4 Ultra Low Input.

In germline, CDR1 is DFQATT, CDR2 SNEGSKA (reference sequence). The CDR3 is 12 amino acids. Trimming removed 6 bases from V and 7 bases from J; junction bases left unmatched: 5. Each CDR3 protein gets one entry after TCRdb re-called the 5' RACE reads with MiXCR. The table shows hundreds of thousands of distinct CDR3 sequences, with roughly an eighth occurring only once. This receptor was taken from a man aged 18 to 35 who received the YFV17D yellow fever vaccine. The rearrangement uses TRBV20-1 and TRBJ2-7; 11 nucleotides line up with TRBD1. Sample: CD4+ T cells sorted from PBMCs, taken 15 days after the yellow fever booster vaccination. CDR3 in amino acids: CSARTGGWEQYF. CDR3 nucleotides: TGCAGTGCCAGGACAGGGGGCTGGGAGCAGTACTTC.